This T cell receptor beta chain appears in the sequencing data of a study of radiotherapy plus CTLA-4 blockade in lung cancer. General study findings and limits: Clones of tumor-derived TCRs expanded in blood after radiotherapy plus ipilimumab.

Repertoires were generated with immunoSEQ multiplex PCR, while TCRdb's copy carries only in-frame clones and drops some. The sample has about 93,000 clones; around 90% are singletons. Comments on this clone: Antigen: not known.

Those patients who had chemo-refractory metastatic non-small-cell lung cancer were given focal radiation along with CTLA-4 blockade through ipilimumab. This CDR3 has 14 amino acids. Germline assignment: CDR1 SGHRS and CDR2 YFSETQ. The V gene lost 1 base and the J gene lost 5 bases, with 12 bases spanning the gap. The chain joins TRBV5-1 to TRBJ1-1; a weak D match, TRBD1 (5 bases). The sequence came from a human donor with non-small cell lung cancer that progressed on radiotherapy plus ipilimumab. Sequenced material: peripheral blood, taken from a patient treated with radiotherapy plus ipilimumab. CDR3 loop: CASSLLSGSTEAFF. The DNA for the CDR3 is TGCGCCAGCAGCTTGCTATCAGGGTCGACTGAAGCTTTCTTT.